This T cell receptor beta chain emerged from a study of spatial heterogeneity in lung cancer. Study information: There were, on average, more than 9.5 raw-read appearances for each unique TCR and UMI combination. Study-level points and caveats: Alpha chains reached an estimated coverage of roughly 7.1% of tumor T cells, and beta chains about 14%. Counts of expanded intratumoral alpha and beta TCRs tracked tumor mutation counts.

By share, this clonotype ranks as large (0.1 to 1%). Its matching antigen is unknown. Found in a library prepared for alpha chains, this beta chain is an off-target read, and its abundance has little meaning. Germline CDR1 MNHNY, CDR2 SVGAGI (reference sequence). This CDR3 is 14 amino acids long. V dropped 5 bases and J dropped 5; count of bases not matched to a gene: 9. As to time point: sample taken at primary tumor resection. The cohort: some 70 early-stage, untreated non-small cell lung cancer patients. The input material, whole RNA from tumor, nontumor lung or frozen PBMC, was sequenced unsorted. TCRdb re-called the 5' RACE reads through MiXCR, storing one row per CDR3 protein. In the table there are approximately 2,200 distinct CDR3 sequences, roughly 25% of which are singletons.

This chain connects TRBV6-6 to TRBJ2-7; TRBD1 matches 7 bases. This TCR was recovered from a male donor with early-stage non-small cell lung cancer. The specimen was lung tumor tissue, collected at surgery. The CDR3 spells CASSQTQGRDEQYF. The DNA of the CDR3 is TGTGCCAGCAGTCAAACACAGGGGCGGGACGAGCAGTACTTC.